The entry below gives a single TCR beta chain sequence along with its context. Its antigen is still unknown. The data were obtained in a study of cytomegalovirus exposure and HLA in healthy donors. Trimming took 2 bases from V and 0 from J; bases not matched to a gene: 4. From germline, CDR1 is SGHNT and CDR2 YYREEE (reference sequence). The CDR3 is 16 amino acids. The PCR had 60 Vbeta and 13 Jbeta primers. Authors' analysis steps: In a later analysis, the count reached about 82 million unique TCR beta chains, with 10 million to 11 million shared. TCRdb's table, derived via immunoSEQ multiplex PCR, lists solely in-frame clones and lacks some. From that table come the V and J calls and clone size; the DNA was used to work out D and trimming. The sample has 120,000 to 150,000 clones, approximately 80% seen once. Overall study results and limits: The study recorded around 160 TCR beta chains that were cytomegalovirus-associated.

Sample: PBMCs. This clonotype was sampled from a man in his forties in good health and CMV-seropositive. The chain joins TRBV5-4 to TRBJ2-7; 11 bases are a match to TRBD1. DNA for the CDR3: TGTGCCAGCAGCTTCCCCGGGACAGGGGGCTCCTACGAGCAGTACTTC. Protein product: CASSFPGTGGSYEQYF.